This paragraph reports one TCR beta chain. Its specificity is not known. Stated time point: baseline pretreatment blood. The sample's treatment: 15 Gy SBRT to primary tumor, nephrectomy 4 weeks later. After SBRT, blood was collected at 2 and 4 weeks, plus baseline. The entry originates in a study of radiation and T cells in renal cell carcinoma. Overall study context: Nephrectomy followed 15 Gy stereotactic body radiation by 4 weeks. Overall study findings and caveats: Top tumor clonotypes rose in blood 2 weeks post-radiation, then contracted.

V gave up 2 bases and J gave up 3 bases; unmatched junction bases: 6. The length of the CDR3 is 16 residues. CDR1 and CDR2 from the germline V gene are MNHEY and SVGAGI. Here immunoSEQ multiplex PCR was the method, and the copy in TCRdb shows in-frame clones only, minus some. The sample consists of about 59,000 clones, around 80% of them appearing once. The gene calls are TRBV6-5 and TRBJ2-7; TRBD1 matches at 11 bases. The receptor comes from a man in his sixties with renal cell carcinoma. Sequences were derived from blood, sampled from a patient whose treatment included radiotherapy and nephrectomy. In nucleotides, the CDR3 is TGTGCCAGCAGTTACCTGAGGGGACAGGGGGTCTACGAGCAGTACTTC. Translation: CASSYLRGQGVYEQYF.